This T cell receptor (beta chain) originates from a study of blood T cell repertoires in COVID-19. About the research overall: Sources were T cells, B-cell-depleted T cells, or PBMCs; the material itself was cDNA or gDNA.

This CDR3 contains 13 residues. The germline V and J ends were trimmed by 2 bases and 6 bases, with 5 bases remaining between them. Germline CDR1 and CDR2: MRHNA and SNTAGT. TCRdb's copy holds only in-frame clones and misses some; the assay was immunoSEQ multiplex PCR. The repertoire consists of around 140,000 clones, with 80% to 85% occurring once and the leading ten covering 3.5% to 4.5%. The chain combines TRBV6-4 with TRBJ1-6; no clear D gene. The sequenced material came from peripheral blood. This sequence was found in a woman in her fifties or sixties with acute or convalescent COVID-19. CDR3 coding DNA: TGTGCCAGCAGTGACACCAGTAATTCACCCCTCCACTTT. This translates into CASSDTSNSPLHF.